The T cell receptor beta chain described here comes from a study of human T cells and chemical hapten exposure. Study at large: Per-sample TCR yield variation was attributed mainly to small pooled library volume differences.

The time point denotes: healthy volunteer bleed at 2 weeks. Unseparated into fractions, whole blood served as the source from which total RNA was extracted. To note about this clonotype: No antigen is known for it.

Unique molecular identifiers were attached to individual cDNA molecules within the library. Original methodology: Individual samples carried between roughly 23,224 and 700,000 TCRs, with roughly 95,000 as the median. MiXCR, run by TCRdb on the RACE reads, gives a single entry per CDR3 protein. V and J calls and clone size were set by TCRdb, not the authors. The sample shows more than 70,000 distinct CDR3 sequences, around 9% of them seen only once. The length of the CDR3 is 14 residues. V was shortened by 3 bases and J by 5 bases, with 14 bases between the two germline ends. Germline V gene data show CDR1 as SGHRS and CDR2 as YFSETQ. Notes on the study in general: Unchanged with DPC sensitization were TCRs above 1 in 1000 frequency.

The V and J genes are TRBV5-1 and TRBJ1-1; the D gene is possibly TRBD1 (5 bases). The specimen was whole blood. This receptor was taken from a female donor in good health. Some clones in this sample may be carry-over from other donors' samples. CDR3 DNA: TGCGCCAGCAGCTCGGGGAACAGGCGTACTGAAGCTTTCTTT. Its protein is CASSSGNRRTEAFF.